Listed here are 10 T cell receptor beta chains from one sample, sequenced in a study of tumor-infiltrating lymphocytes in primary liver carcinoma. Unsorted whole blood supplied the blood RNA, and germline DNA was isolated too. The investigators made TCR beta cDNA from approximately 500 ng total RNA, using a constant-region primer. It was through three nested multiplex PCR rounds of slightly modified ARM-PCR that TCR beta libraries arose. A C-beta reverse primer and TRBV1-TRBV30 forward primers served in each of the first two PCR rounds, at approximately 10 cycles apiece. TCRdb called the multiplex PCR reads again in MiXCR, with one record for every CDR3 protein. The table lists about 320,000 distinct CDR3 sequences, 65% of them singletons, with roughly 9% in the top ten. The sequencing sample was made of peripheral blood. All receptors derive from a middle-aged man with primary liver carcinoma and hepatitis B virus infection.

The V and J genes are TRBV6-2 or TRBV6-3 and TRBJ2-1, with D possibly being TRBD2 (5 bases). CDR1 is MNHEY, CDR2 SVGEGT, per germline. Trimming stripped 7 bases from V and 0 bases from J, with 16 bases between. CDR3 length: 16 residues. The CDR3: CASKDGVPSSYNEQFF. The CDR3 DNA is TGTGCCAGCAAGGACGGGGTCCCAAGCTCCTACAATGAGCAGTTCTTC.

With respect to this clonotype: Given a much more abundant clone one base away, this may be a read error. J is TRBJ2-1 and V is TRBV12-3 or TRBV12-4; weak D call: TRBD1 (5 bases). The CDR3 runs to 12 residues. The chain's CDR3 is CAAAGQGDEQSF. CDR3 DNA sequence: TGTGCCGCCGCAGGGCAGGGCGATGAGCAGTCCTTC.

This sequence joins TRBV5-4 and TRBJ2-4; D possibly corresponds to TRBD1 (7 bases). V lost 3 bases and J lost 8, with 18 bases in between. This CDR3 is built from 15 residues. Germline V gene sequence: CDR1 SGHNT, CDR2 YYREEE (reference sequence). The CDR3 DNA reads as TGTGCCAGCAGCTCCAGGGGGGACAGAAATGACATTCAGTACTTC. This codes for CASSSRGDRNDIQYF.

This clonotype showed up just a few times. This sequence joins TRBV28 and TRBJ1-5, with D possibly matching TRBD1 (5 bases). The CDR3 runs to 15 residues. Germline CDR1 reads MDHEN; CDR2 reads SYDVKM. Trimming took off 7 bases at V and 2 bases at J, with 15 bases between the two ends. The CDR3 sequence: CASTPGGIRNQPQHF. In nucleotides, the CDR3 is TGTGCCAGCACCCCCGGGGGTATTCGCAATCAGCCCCAGCATTTT.

This clonotype was seen just once. Mismatch with germline at one junction end may stem from a read error. The V and J genes are TRBV11-2 and TRBJ2-5, with 12 bases lining up with TRBD2. This CDR3 region has 13 residues. Germline CDR1 SGHAT, CDR2 FQNNGV. CDR3: CVSSLHQTSGGHF. The CDR3, as DNA: TGTGTCAGCAGCCTCCACCAGACTAGCGGGGGACACTTC.

The genes are TRBV6-6 and TRBJ2-7; tentatively, D is TRBD2 (6 bases). The CDR3 sequence is 14 residues long. The ends were cut back, 7 bases at V and 8 bases at J, with 21 bases in the middle. Germline assignment: CDR1 MNHNY and CDR2 SVGAGI (reference sequence). The CDR3: CASTLGGVRDKQYV. CDR3 coding DNA: TGTGCCAGCACCCTAGGAGGGGTTCGTGACAAGCAGTACGTC.

The V and J genes are TRBV30 and TRBJ2-7; D could derive from TRBD1 or TRBD2 (7 bases each). Trimming cost V 5 bases and J 7 bases, with 27 bases left between them. The germline gives CDR1 GTSNPN, CDR2 SVGIG (reference sequence). CDR3 length: 16 amino acids. As DNA, the CDR3 is TGTGCCTGGGGGGGGGAGGGTGAGGGGGCCTACAATGAGCAGTACTTC. Its protein product is CAWGGEGEGAYNEQYF.

The sample holds a few counts of this clonotype. The rearrangement joins TRBV6-2 or TRBV6-3 to TRBJ2-7; D may match TRBD1 or TRBD2 (5 bases each). Per germline, CDR1 MNHEY and CDR2 SVGEGT. The germline V and J ends were trimmed by 5 bases and 1 base, with 15 bases remaining between them. This CDR3 is built from 15 residues. CDR3 residues: CASSALGGGSYEQYF. The CDR3 DNA is TGTGCCAGCAGTGCGCTGGGTGGGGGATCCTACGAGCAGTACTTC.

With regard to this clonotype: A single base separates this from a much larger clone, so it may be a read error. This rearrangement joins TRBV28 to TRBJ2-7; TRBD1 might be the D (6 bases). Deletions cut 7 bases from V and 0 bases from J, with 13 bases between. The length of the CDR3 is 14 residues. Germline CDR1 reads MDHEN; CDR2 reads SYDVKM. As DNA, the CDR3 is TGTGCCAGCACCTTGGGGGCGTCCTCCTACGAGCAGTACTTC. The encoded protein is CASTLGASSYEQYF.

A remark on this clonotype: One base away lies a much larger clone, so this may be a sequencing read error. The rearrangement joins TRBV6-2 or TRBV6-3 to TRBJ2-3; TRBD2 agrees at 10 bases. The CDR3 extends over 15 amino acids. Germline assignment: CDR1 MNHEY and CDR2 SVGEGT. CDR3 coding DNA: TGTGTCAGCAGTAGGGCTAGCGGGAGAACAGATACGCAGTATTTT. Its protein is CVSSRASGRTDTQYF.